The rows below give T cell receptor beta chains drawn from one sample of a study of blood T cell repertoires in COVID-19. Profiled with immunoSEQ multiplex PCR; TCRdb holds only in-frame clones, not every one. The sample has some 150,000 clones, approximately 86% seen once. The sequenced sample consisted of peripheral blood. The receptors come from a woman between 65 and 79 years old with acute or convalescent COVID-19. Both conserved end residues are part of each CDR3. D genes are given only for firm matches. A clone size is listed for some rows: how often the clone was seen (once, few, many), or a class if it is expanded.

v_call: TRBV30
j_call: TRBJ2-3
d_call: .
clone_size: .
cdr3_aa: CAWSVGLRGDTQYF
cdr3_nt: TGTGCCTGGAGTGTTGGACTCCGGGGGGATACGCAGTATTTT

v_call: TRBV6-4
j_call: TRBJ1-2
d_call: .
clone_size: .
cdr3_aa: CASSASGSGYTF
cdr3_nt: TGTGCCAGCAGTGCGTCTGGCAGTGGCTACACCTTC

v_call: TRBV4-3
j_call: TRBJ1-2
d_call: .
clone_size: .
cdr3_aa: CASSQDPDYGYTF
cdr3_nt: TGCGCCAGCAGCCAAGATCCCGACTATGGCTACACCTTC

v_call: TRBV30
j_call: TRBJ1-4
d_call: TRBD1
clone_size: once
cdr3_aa: CAWSVWRTGGGKNEKLFF
cdr3_nt: TGTGCCTGGAGTGTATGGAGGACAGGGGGGGGAAAGAATGAAAAACTGTTTTTT

v_call: TRBV15
j_call: TRBJ1-3
d_call: .
clone_size: .
cdr3_aa: CATSREIYPGSAGPTIYF
cdr3_nt: TGTGCCACCAGCAGAGAAATCTACCCGGGAAGCGCTGGCCCCACCATATATTTT

v_call: TRBV7-2
j_call: TRBJ1-2
d_call: .
clone_size: .
cdr3_aa: CASTIGSGVGYTF
cdr3_nt: TGTGCCAGCACCATTGGGTCGGGGGTTGGCTACACCTTC

v_call: TRBV27
j_call: TRBJ1-1
d_call: .
clone_size: .
cdr3_aa: CASSLSPASSTEAFF
cdr3_nt: TGTGCCAGCAGTTTATCCCCCGCGAGTAGCACTGAAGCTTTCTTT

v_call: TRBV5-8
j_call: TRBJ2-2
d_call: TRBD2
clone_size: .
cdr3_aa: CASSFGGTHGELFF
cdr3_nt: TGTGCCAGCAGCTTCGGGGGGACTCACGGGGAGCTGTTTTTT

v_call: TRBV3-1/TRBV3-2
j_call: TRBJ1-3
d_call: .
clone_size: few
cdr3_aa: CASSQGGGSGNTIYF
cdr3_nt: TGTGCCAGCAGCCAAGGGGGGGGGTCTGGAAACACCATATATTTT

v_call: TRBV7-2
j_call: TRBJ1-6
d_call: TRBD1
clone_size: .
cdr3_aa: CASSLVLTGVYNSPLHF
cdr3_nt: TGTGCCAGCAGCTTAGTCCTAACAGGGGTCTATAATTCACCCCTCCACTTT

v_call: TRBV19
j_call: TRBJ2-2
d_call: .
clone_size: .
cdr3_aa: CASSFQIVAGELFF
cdr3_nt: TGTGCCAGTAGTTTTCAGATTGTTGCCGGGGAGCTGTTTTTT

v_call: TRBV7-9
j_call: TRBJ1-5
d_call: TRBD1
clone_size: .
cdr3_aa: CASSTGQGAHQPQHF
cdr3_nt: TGTGCCAGCAGCACAGGACAGGGGGCACATCAGCCCCAGCATTTT

v_call: TRBV27
j_call: TRBJ1-6
d_call: TRBD1
clone_size: .
cdr3_aa: CASTRTGRHSPLHF
cdr3_nt: TGTGCCAGCACCAGGACAGGGAGGCATTCACCCCTCCACTTT

v_call: TRBV7-3
j_call: TRBJ1-2
d_call: .
clone_size: .
cdr3_aa: CASSLEGYYGYTF
cdr3_nt: TGTGCCAGCAGCTTAGAGGGCTACTATGGCTACACCTTC

v_call: TRBV5-4
j_call: TRBJ1-1
d_call: .
clone_size: .
cdr3_aa: CASSLVGVNTEAFF
cdr3_nt: TGTGCCAGCAGCTTGGTAGGGGTGAACACTGAAGCTTTCTTT

v_call: TRBV5-1
j_call: TRBJ2-1
d_call: .
clone_size: once
cdr3_aa: CASSLLGVNYNEQFF
cdr3_nt: TGCGCCAGCAGCTTGCTAGGTGTCAACTACAATGAGCAGTTCTTC

v_call: TRBV7-2
j_call: TRBJ1-6
d_call: .
clone_size: .
cdr3_aa: CASSLDSISSYNSPLHF
cdr3_nt: TGTGCCAGCAGCTTAGATTCGATCAGCTCCTATAATTCACCCCTCCACTTT

v_call: TRBV5-4
j_call: TRBJ1-1
d_call: .
clone_size: .
cdr3_aa: CASSLGGGSYPEAFF
cdr3_nt: TGTGCCAGCAGCTTGGGGGGAGGGTCCTACCCTGAAGCTTTCTTT

v_call: TRBV6-5
j_call: TRBJ2-2
d_call: TRBD1
clone_size: .
cdr3_aa: CASSSWTGDTGELFF
cdr3_nt: TGTGCCAGCAGTTCCTGGACAGGGGACACCGGGGAGCTGTTTTTT

v_call: TRBV6-5
j_call: TRBJ2-3
d_call: TRBD2
clone_size: .
cdr3_aa: CASSLSGGPNTQYF
cdr3_nt: TGTGCCAGCAGTCTTAGCGGGGGGCCCAATACGCAGTATTTT

v_call: TRBV5-1
j_call: TRBJ1-6
d_call: TRBD1
clone_size: .
cdr3_aa: CASSFTGTGASPLHF
cdr3_nt: TGCGCCAGCAGCTTCACCGGGACAGGGGCCTCACCCCTCCACTTT

v_call: TRBV12-3/TRBV12-4
j_call: TRBJ1-5
d_call: .
clone_size: .
cdr3_aa: CASSLQYNQPQHF
cdr3_nt: TGTGCCAGCAGTTTACAGTACAATCAGCCCCAGCATTTT

v_call: TRBV11-3
j_call: TRBJ2-5
d_call: .
clone_size: .
cdr3_aa: CASSSHPGVYETQYF
cdr3_nt: TGTGCCAGCAGCTCCCACCCCGGAGTCTATGAGACCCAGTACTTC

v_call: TRBV7-8
j_call: TRBJ1-2
d_call: .
clone_size: few
cdr3_aa: CASSSAQVGYTF
cdr3_nt: TGTGCCAGCAGCTCCGCCCAGGTCGGCTACACCTTC

v_call: TRBV14
j_call: TRBJ2-3
d_call: .
clone_size: .
cdr3_aa: CASSRRGFGDTQYF
cdr3_nt: TGTGCCAGCAGCCGGCGAGGGTTCGGAGATACGCAGTATTTT

v_call: TRBV24-1
j_call: TRBJ2-3
d_call: .
clone_size: .
cdr3_aa: CATRAGPSTDTQYF
cdr3_nt: TGTGCCACCAGAGCTGGTCCTAGCACAGATACGCAGTATTTT